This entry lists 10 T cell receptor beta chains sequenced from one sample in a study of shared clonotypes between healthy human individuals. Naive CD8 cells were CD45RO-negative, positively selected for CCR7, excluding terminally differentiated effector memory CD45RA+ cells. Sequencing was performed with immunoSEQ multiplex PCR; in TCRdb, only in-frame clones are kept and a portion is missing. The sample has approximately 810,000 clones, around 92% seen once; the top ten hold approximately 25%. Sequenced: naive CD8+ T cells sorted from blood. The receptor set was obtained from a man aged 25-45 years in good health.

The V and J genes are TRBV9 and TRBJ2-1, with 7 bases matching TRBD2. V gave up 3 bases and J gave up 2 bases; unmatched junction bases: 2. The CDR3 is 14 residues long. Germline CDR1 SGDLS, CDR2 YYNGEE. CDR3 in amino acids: CASSGSGAYNEQFF. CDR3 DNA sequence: TGTGCCAGCAGCGGCAGCGGGGCCTACAATGAGCAGTTCTTC.

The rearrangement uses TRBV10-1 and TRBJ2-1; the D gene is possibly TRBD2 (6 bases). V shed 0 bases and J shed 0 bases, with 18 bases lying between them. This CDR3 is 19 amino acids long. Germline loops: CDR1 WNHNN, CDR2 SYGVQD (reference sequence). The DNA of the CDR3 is TGCGCCAGCAGTGAGTCGATCCTCAGGAGGGACCGCTCCTACAATGAGCAGTTCTTC. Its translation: CASSESILRRDRSYNEQFF.

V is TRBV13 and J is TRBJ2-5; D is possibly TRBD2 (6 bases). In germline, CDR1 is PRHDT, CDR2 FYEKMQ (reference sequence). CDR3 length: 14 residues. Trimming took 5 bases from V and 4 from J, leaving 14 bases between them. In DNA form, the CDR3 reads TGTGCCAGCAGCCTAGTGGAGGGGATAGAGACCCAGTACTTC. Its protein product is CASSLVEGIETQYF.

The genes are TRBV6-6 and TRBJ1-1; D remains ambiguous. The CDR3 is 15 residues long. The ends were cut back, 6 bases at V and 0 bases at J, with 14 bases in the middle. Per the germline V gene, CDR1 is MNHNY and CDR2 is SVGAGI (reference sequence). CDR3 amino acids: CASRPPRGLNTEAFF. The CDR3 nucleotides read TGTGCCAGCAGACCCCCACGGGGTTTGAACACTGAAGCTTTCTTT.

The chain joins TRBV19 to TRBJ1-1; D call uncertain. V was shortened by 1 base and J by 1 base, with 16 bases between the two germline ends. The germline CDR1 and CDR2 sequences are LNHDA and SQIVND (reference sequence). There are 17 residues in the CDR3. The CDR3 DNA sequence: TGTGCCAGTAGTATAGGGGCAACCAAAGCCACGAACACTGAAGCTTTCTTT. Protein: CASSIGATKATNTEAFF.

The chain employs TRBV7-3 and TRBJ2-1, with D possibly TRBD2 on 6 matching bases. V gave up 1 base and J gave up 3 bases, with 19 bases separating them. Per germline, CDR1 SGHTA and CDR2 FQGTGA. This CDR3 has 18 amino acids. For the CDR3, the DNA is TGTGCCAGCAGCTTAAATGGCATGTCTAGCGCGAGCTACAATGAGCAGTTCTTC. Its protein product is CASSLNGMSSASYNEQFF.

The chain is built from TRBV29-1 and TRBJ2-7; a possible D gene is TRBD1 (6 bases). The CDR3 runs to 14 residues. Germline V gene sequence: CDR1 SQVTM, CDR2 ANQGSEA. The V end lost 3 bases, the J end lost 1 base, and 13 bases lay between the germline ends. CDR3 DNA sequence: TGCAGCGTTGACCTGGGGGCCCCGTCCTACGAGCAGTACTTC. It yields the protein CSVDLGAPSYEQYF.

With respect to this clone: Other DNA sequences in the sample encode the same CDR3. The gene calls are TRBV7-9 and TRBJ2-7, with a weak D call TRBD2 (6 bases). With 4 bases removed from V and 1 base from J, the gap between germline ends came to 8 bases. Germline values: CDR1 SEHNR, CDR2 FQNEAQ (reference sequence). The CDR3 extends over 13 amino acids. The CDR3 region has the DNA TGTGCCAGCAGCTCGACTAGATCCTACGAGCAGTACTTC. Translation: CASSSTRSYEQYF.

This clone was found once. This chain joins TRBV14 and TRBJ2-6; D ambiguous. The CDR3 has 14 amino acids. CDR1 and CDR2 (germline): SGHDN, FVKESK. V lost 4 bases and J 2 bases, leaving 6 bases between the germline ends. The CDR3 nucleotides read TGTGCCAGCAGCCCTCTTCCTGGGGCCAACGTCCTGACTTTC. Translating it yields CASSPLPGANVLTF.

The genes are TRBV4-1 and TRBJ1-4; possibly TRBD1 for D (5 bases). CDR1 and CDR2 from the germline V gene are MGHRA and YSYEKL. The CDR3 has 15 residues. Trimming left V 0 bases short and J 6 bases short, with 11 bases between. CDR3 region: CASSQEEGVDEKLFF. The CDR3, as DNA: TGCGCCAGCAGCCAAGAGGAAGGGGTAGATGAAAAACTGTTTTTT.